This T cell receptor (beta chain) was recorded in a study of blood T cell repertoires in COVID-19. Here immunoSEQ multiplex PCR was the method, and the copy in TCRdb shows in-frame clones only, minus some. This sample has about 92,000 clones, with about 70% found just once. The CDR3 totals 14 residues. Trimming pared 3 bases from V and 2 bases from J, leaving 12 bases between. Germline CDR1 is SGDLS and CDR2 is YYNGEE. This TCR was sampled from a woman aged 55-70 years in a cohort sampled during active or convalescent COVID-19. This chain connects TRBV9 to TRBJ2-7; tentatively, D is TRBD1 (6 bases). Sequencing input: peripheral blood. The CDR3 coding sequence is TGTGCCAGCAGCGCCCGACGGGACACCTACGAGCAGTACTTC. Encoded protein: CASSARRDTYEQYF.